The T cell receptor beta chain under discussion was sequenced for a study of T cell responses to AZD1222 COVID-19 vaccine. Profiling relied on immunoSEQ multiplex PCR, and the TCRdb table lists in-frame clones only, not all of them. The sample lists more than 100,000 clones; 91% were seen once. With respect to this clone: The antigen is unknown.

Points from the study as a whole: Just 5 to 7 AZD1222 recipients were seropositive at baseline. Spike-spanning, vaccine-associated CD4 TCRs were dominant at 160-218 and 743-854.

This TCR came from an adult who received the AZD1222 COVID-19 vaccine. Sequences were derived from peripheral blood, sampled 28 days after the second AZD1222 dose.

CDR3 region: CASSMQGDQPQHF. The CDR3 bases are TGTGCCAGTAGTATGCAGGGGGATCAGCCCCAGCATTTT. The rearrangement links TRBV19 to TRBJ1-5; 7 nucleotides align to TRBD1. Germline V gene lookup returns CDR1 LNHDA and CDR2 SQIVND (reference sequence). With V trimmed by 3 bases and J by 5 bases, 1 base remained unmatched. This CDR3 is built from 13 residues.